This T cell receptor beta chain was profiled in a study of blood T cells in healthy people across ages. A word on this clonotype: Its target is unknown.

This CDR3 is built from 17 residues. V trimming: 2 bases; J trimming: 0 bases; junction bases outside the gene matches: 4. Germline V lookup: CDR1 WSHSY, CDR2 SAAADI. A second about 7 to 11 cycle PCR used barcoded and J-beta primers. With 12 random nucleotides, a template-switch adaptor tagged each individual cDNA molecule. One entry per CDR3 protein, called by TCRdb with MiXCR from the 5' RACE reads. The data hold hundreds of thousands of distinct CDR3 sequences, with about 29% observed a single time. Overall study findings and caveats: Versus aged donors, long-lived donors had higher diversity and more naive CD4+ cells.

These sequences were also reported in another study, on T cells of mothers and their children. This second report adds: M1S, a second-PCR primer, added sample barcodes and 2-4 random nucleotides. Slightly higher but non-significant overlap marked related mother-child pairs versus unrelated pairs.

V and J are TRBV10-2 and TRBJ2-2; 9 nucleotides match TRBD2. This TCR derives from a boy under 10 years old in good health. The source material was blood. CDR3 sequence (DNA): TGCGCCAGCAGTGAGATAGGCGGGGGGGCGAACACCGGGGAGCTGTTTTTT. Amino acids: CASSEIGGGANTGELFF.